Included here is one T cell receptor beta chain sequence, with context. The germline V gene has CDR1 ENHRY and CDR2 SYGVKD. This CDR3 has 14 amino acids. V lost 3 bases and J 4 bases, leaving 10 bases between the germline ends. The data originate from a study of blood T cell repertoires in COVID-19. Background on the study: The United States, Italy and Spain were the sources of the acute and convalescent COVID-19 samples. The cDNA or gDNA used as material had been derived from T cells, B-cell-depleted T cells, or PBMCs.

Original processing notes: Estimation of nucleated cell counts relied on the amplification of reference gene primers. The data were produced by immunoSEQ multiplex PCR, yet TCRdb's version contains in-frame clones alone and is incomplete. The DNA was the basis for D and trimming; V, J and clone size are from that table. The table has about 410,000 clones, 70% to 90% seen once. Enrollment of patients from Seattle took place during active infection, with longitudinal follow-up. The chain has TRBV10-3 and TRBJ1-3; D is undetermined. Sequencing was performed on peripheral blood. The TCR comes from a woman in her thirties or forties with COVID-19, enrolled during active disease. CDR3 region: CAISDGVGGNTIYF. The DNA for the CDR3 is TGTGCCATCAGTGACGGGGTGGGCGGAAACACCATATATTTT.